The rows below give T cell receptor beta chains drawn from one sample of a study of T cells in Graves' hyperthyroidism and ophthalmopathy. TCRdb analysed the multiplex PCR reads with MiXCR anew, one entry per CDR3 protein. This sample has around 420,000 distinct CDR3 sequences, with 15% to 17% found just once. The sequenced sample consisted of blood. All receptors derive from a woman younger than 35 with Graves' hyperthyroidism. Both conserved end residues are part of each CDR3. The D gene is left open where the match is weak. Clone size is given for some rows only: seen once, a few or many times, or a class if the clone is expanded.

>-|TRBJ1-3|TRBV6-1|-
CASSEPFGAPGNTIYF
TGTGCCAGCAGTGAACCCTTCGGGGCTCCTGGAAACACCATATATTTT
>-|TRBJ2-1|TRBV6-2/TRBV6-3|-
CASTLTGTNEQFF
TGTGCCAGCACCCTTACCGGGACCAATGAGCAGTTCTTC
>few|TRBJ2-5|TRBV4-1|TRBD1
CASSQTGEWETQYF
TGCGCCAGCAGCCAAACAGGGGAGTGGGAGACCCAGTACTTC
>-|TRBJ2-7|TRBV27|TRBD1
CASSFDRGRYEQYF
TGTGCCAGCAGTTTCGACAGGGGGAGGTACGAGCAGTACTTC
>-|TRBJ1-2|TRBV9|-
CASSVGGGDLTNGYTF
TGTGCCAGCAGCGTAGGGGGGGGAGACCTCACTAATGGCTACACCTTC
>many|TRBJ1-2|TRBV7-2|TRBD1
CASSSSGGLGYTF
TGTGCCAGCAGCTCCTCAGGGGGGCTTGGCTACACCTTC
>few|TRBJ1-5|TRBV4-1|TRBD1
CASSQGQGGNQPQHF
TGCGCCAGCAGCCAAGGACAGGGAGGGAATCAGCCCCAGCATTTT
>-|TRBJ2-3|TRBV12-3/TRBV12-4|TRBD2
CASSFSSGGPPDTQYF
TGTGCCAGCAGTTTCTCTAGCGGGGGGCCGCCAGATACGCAGTATTTT
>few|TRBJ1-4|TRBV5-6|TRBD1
CASSFGTGGEKLFF
TGTGCCAGCAGCTTCGGGACAGGGGGGGAAAAACTGTTTTTT
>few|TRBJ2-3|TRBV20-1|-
CSAQERVGTDTQYF
TGCAGTGCTCAAGAGCGGGTGGGGACAGATACGCAGTATTTT
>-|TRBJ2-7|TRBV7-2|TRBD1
CASSFPGTGLYEQYF
TGTGCCAGCAGCTTTCCGGGGACAGGCCTCTACGAGCAGTACTTC
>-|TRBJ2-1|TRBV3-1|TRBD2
CASSQDREASGNQQFF
TGTGCCAGCAGCCAAGATAGGGAGGCTAGCGGGAACCAGCAGTTCTTC
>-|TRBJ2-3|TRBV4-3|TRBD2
CASSQELSRGLAGRTDTQYF
TGCGCCAGCAGCCAAGAGTTATCCAGGGGACTAGCGGGCCGCACAGATACGCAGTATTTT
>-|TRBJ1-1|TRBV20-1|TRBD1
CSAREDRGGTEAFF
TGCAGTGCTAGAGAGGACAGGGGTGGCACTGAAGCTTTCTTT
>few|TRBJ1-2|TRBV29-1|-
CSVEDNAEGYTF
TGCAGCGTTGAAGATAACGCGGAGGGCTACACCTTC
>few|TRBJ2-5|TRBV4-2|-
CASSQGTWAAGVVTQYF
TGTGCCAGCAGCCAAGGAACGTGGGCGGCAGGGGTTGTGACCCAGTACTTC
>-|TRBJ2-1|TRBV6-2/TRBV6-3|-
CASSYSVGKGNNEQFF
TGTGCCAGCAGTTACTCGGTTGGGAAAGGCAACAATGAGCAGTTCTTC
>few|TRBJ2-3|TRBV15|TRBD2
CATSRDVAGLSTDTQYF
TGTGCCACCAGCAGAGATGTAGCGGGACTTAGCACAGATACGCAGTATTTT
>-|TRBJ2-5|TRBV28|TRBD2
CASSSLAGTPQETQYF
TGTGCCAGCAGTTCCCTAGCGGGGACCCCCCAAGAGACCCAGTACTTC
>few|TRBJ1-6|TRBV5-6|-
CASSFLGARRNSPLHF
TGTGCCAGCAGCTTTCTCGGGGCCCGGAGAAATTCACCCCTCCACTTT
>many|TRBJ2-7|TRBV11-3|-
CASSLEVSPGRSEQYF
TGTGCCAGCAGCTTAGAAGTCAGTCCGGGAAGGTCCGAGCAGTACTTC
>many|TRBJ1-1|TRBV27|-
CASSPRILNTEAFF
TGTGCCAGCAGCCCCAGGATTCTGAACACTGAAGCTTTCTTT
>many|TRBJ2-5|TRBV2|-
CASSEVVNGQTQDF
TGTGCCAGCAGTGAAGTGGTTAATGGGCAGACTCAAGACTTC
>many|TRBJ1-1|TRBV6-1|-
CASQAVDSVNTEAFF
TGTGCCAGCCAGGCAGTTGACAGTGTCAACACTGAAGCTTTCTTT
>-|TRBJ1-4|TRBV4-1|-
CASSQEGGNEKLFF
TGCGCCAGCAGCCAAGAAGGTGGTAATGAAAAACTGTTTTTT
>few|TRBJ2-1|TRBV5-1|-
CASGRGTQSYNEQFF
TGCGCCAGCGGCCGCGGGACTCAGTCCTACAATGAGCAGTTCTTC
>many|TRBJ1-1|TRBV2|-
CASLPAGNTEAFF
TGTGCCAGCCTTCCAGCGGGGAACACTGAAGCTTTCTTT
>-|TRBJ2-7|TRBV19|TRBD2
CASSPPKTSAKLEQYF
TGTGCCAGTAGTCCACCAAAGACTAGCGCGAAGCTCGAGCAGTACTTC
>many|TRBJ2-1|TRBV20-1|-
CSARPIGYYNEQFF
TGCAGTGCTAGGCCGATCGGGTATTACAATGAGCAGTTCTTC
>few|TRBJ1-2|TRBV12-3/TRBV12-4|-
CASSLSGSLYGYTF
TGTGCCAGCAGTTTATCAGGCAGCCTCTATGGCTACACCTTC
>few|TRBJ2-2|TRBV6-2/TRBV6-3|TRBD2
CASSYEREISGELFF
TGTGCCAGCAGTTATGAGCGGGAGATCTCCGGGGAGCTGTTTTTT
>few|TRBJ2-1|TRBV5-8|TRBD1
CARETGTGIENEQFF
TGTGCCAGGGAAACCGGGACAGGGATTGAGAATGAGCAGTTCTTC
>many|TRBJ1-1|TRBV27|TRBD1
CASSSGTGLPLTEAFF
TGTGCCAGCAGTTCGGGGACAGGGTTGCCACTCACTGAAGCTTTCTTT
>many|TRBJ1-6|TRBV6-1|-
CASSEVRGTNSPLHF
TGTGCCAGCAGTGAAGTCCGGGGGACGAATTCACCCCTCCACTTT
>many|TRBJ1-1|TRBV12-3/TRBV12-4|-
CASSRSGEGTEAFF
TGTGCCAGCAGTCGATCAGGGGAGGGCACTGAAGCTTTCTTT
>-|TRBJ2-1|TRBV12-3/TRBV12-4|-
CASSLFVGSAYNEQFF
TGTGCCAGCAGTTTATTTGTGGGATCCGCCTACAATGAGCAGTTCTTC
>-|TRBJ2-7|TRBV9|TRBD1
CASSVSGGETYEQYF
TGTGCCAGCAGCGTTTCAGGGGGCGAAACCTACGAGCAGTACTTC
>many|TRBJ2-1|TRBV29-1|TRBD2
CSVDTSGRAYEQFF
TGCAGCGTTGATACAAGCGGGAGGGCCTATGAGCAGTTCTTC
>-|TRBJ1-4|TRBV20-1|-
CSARSRNEKLFF
TGCAGTGCTAGATCACGGAATGAAAAACTGTTTTTT
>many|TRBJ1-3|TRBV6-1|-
CASRTEGSGNTIYF
TGTGCCAGCAGGACGGAGGGGAGTGGAAACACCATATATTTT
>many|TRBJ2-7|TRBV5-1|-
CASSPTVDYEQYF
TGCGCCAGCAGCCCGACAGTCGACTACGAGCAGTACTTC
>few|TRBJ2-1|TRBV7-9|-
CAGTGLNEQFF
TGTGCGGGGACTGGGCTCAATGAGCAGTTCTTC
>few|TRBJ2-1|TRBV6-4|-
CASSFVPSGLYNEQFF
TGTGCCAGCAGTTTTGTCCCGTCGGGCCTTTACAATGAGCAGTTCTTC
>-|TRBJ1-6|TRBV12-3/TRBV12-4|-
CASSPAANSPLHF
TGTGCCAGCAGTCCAGCGGCCAATTCACCCCTCCACTTT
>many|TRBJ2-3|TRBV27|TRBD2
CASRETSSGPSTDTQYF
TGTGCCAGCAGGGAGACATCTAGCGGGCCCAGCACAGATACGCAGTATTTT